The 6 T cell receptor beta chains listed next were all sequenced from one sample in a study of metastatic and nonmetastatic thyroid tumors. All patients reached thyroid surgery having received no treatment beforehand. Through MiXCR, TCRdb re-clonotyped the PCR reads. Among approximately 16,000 clones, 25% to 30% were seen once, and the ten largest hold less than 15%. What was sequenced was adjacent normal tissue. The receptor set was obtained from a female donor with papillary thyroid cancer or a benign thyroid nodule (not recorded which). Some clones in this sample may be carry-over from other donors' samples.

This clone was observed a handful of times. The V gene is TRBV25-1, the J gene TRBJ2-7; D possibly corresponds to TRBD1 (5 bases). This CDR3 contains 15 residues. In germline, CDR1 is MGHDK, CDR2 SYGVNS. V was clipped by 5 bases and J by 3 bases, with 17 bases between them. In nucleotides, the CDR3 is TGTGCCAGCAGTCCGCCGAGGACAACACTCTACGAGCAGTACTTC. It translates to CASSPPRTTLYEQYF.

This clone was detected a few times. V gene TRBV2 combines with J gene TRBJ2-7, with D hard to call. CDR3 length equals 12 residues. CDR1 SNHLY and CDR2 FYNNEI come from the germline V gene. Trimming left V 4 bases short and J 0 bases short, with 4 bases between. The CDR3 spells CASSGNSYEQYV. CDR3 nucleotides: TGTGCCAGCAGTGGGAACTCCTACGAGCAGTACGTC.

In its sample, this clone is medium-sized. The V gene is TRBV4-3, the J gene TRBJ2-2; D is tentatively TRBD1 or TRBD2 (5 bases each). This CDR3 region has 15 residues. The V gene lost 4 bases and the J gene lost 4 bases, with 13 bases spanning the gap. Looked up from germline, CDR1 is LGHNA and CDR2 is YSLEER. The DNA for the CDR3 is TGCGCCAGCAGCCCGACCGGGACCCTCACCGGGGAGCTGTTTTTT. Translation: CASSPTGTLTGELFF.

This clone was seen a few times. This sequence joins TRBV6-5 and TRBJ2-7; D assignment may be TRBD1 or TRBD2 (6 bases each). Germline V CDR1 and CDR2: MNHEY, SVGAGI. Trimming removed 2 bases from V and 3 bases from J, with 14 bases in between. The CDR3 loop spans 15 amino acids. In DNA form, the CDR3 reads TGTGCCAGCAGTTACGATTCGGGGGCGGGCTACGAGCAGTACTTC. Its protein is CASSYDSGAGYEQYF.

The chain uses TRBV18 and TRBJ2-4; TRBD1 agrees at 8 bases. The end of the DNA fits TRBJ2-1 better, so the J call may be wrong. Germline values: CDR1 KGHSH, CDR2 LQKENI. The CDR3 loop spans 13 amino acids. CDR3 loop: CASSPDRGEGQFF. Written as DNA, the CDR3 is TGTGCCAGCTCACCCGACAGGGGTGAAGGGCAGTTCTTC.

The chain's CDR3 is CASSAGQNYEQYF. The CDR3 DNA is TGTGCCAGCAGTGCAGGTCAGAACTACGAGCAGTACTTC. The chain has TRBV2 and TRBJ2-7, with unresolved D. Trimming removed 4 bases at V and 3 bases at J, with 10 bases between. The CDR3 loop spans 13 amino acids. From germline, CDR1 is SNHLY and CDR2 FYNNEI.